The 27 T cell receptor beta chains below were found in one sample sequenced in a study of T cells in Graves' hyperthyroidism and ophthalmopathy. TCR beta CDR3 regions were amplified from RNA. HTBI primers were the set used in a first-round RT-PCR of the TCR CDR3. TCRdb called the multiplex PCR reads again in MiXCR, with one record for every CDR3 protein. Of about 840,000 distinct CDR3 sequences in the sample, 35% to 40% are singletons; the top ten hold 7.5% to 9.5%. What was sequenced was blood. These receptors were obtained from a man between 18 and 35 years old with Graves' hyperthyroidism.

This clonotype occurred a few times. The chain combines TRBV13 with TRBJ1-5, with 7 bases identical to TRBD1. Trimming cost V 0 bases and J 5 bases; bases outside gene matches: 4. This CDR3 has 15 residues. The germline V gene encodes CDR1 PRHDT and CDR2 FYEKMQ (reference sequence). The CDR3 nucleotides read TGTGCCAGCAGCTTAGGCCGGACAGGTGATCAGCCCCAGCATTTT. Its translation is CASSLGRTGDQPQHF.

This clonotype was seen a handful of times. The J gene is TRBJ1-5, the V gene TRBV7-9, with D unclear. The germline V gene encodes CDR1 SEHNR and CDR2 FQNEAQ (reference sequence). The CDR3 sequence is 17 residues long. Deletions cut 5 bases from V and 0 bases from J, with 17 bases between. CDR3 loop: CASSLGWTGNSNQPQHF. CDR3 bases: TGTGCCAGCAGCCTAGGCTGGACGGGAAATAGCAATCAGCCCCAGCATTTT.

This clonotype has more than one count but fewer than ten. The rearrangement uses TRBV7-2 and TRBJ1-5; D unresolved. The CDR3 consists of 15 residues. Trimming took off 4 bases at V and 0 bases at J, with 10 bases between the two ends. Germline lookup yields CDR1 SGHTA and CDR2 FQGNSA. CDR3 bases: TGTGCCAGCAGCTCAGTCGCGGGTAGCAATCAGCCCCAGCATTTT. Its protein product is CASSSVAGSNQPQHF.

In its sample, this clonotype was seen a few times. V gene TRBV29-1 combines with J gene TRBJ2-7; tentative D call: TRBD2 (5 bases). The germline CDR1 and CDR2 sequences are SQVTM and ANQGSEA. This CDR3 comprises 13 residues. V was cut by 8 bases and J by 0 bases, with 14 bases left in between. The CDR3 DNA reads as TGCAGCTACCTAGGAGGTTACTCCTACGAGCAGTACTTC. This sequence encodes CSYLGGYSYEQYF.

Note on this clonotype: A read error may be the cause here, since a much bigger clone is one base away. Here the CDR3 DNA reads TGTGCCAGTGGACAGGGAGGGGTGGTTCAGCCCCAGCATTTT. It is translated as CASGQGGVVQPQHF. The chain carries TRBV19 and TRBJ1-5; 8 bases line up with TRBD1. V was pared by 8 bases and J by 6 bases, with 9 bases of the junction left unmatched. The CDR3 length is 14 residues. Germline-derived CDR1 and CDR2 are LNHDA and SQIVND (reference sequence).

The chain carries TRBV29-1 and TRBJ1-1, with D uncertain. The CDR3 consists of 12 residues. Germline V gives CDR1 SQVTM, CDR2 ANQGSEA. The germline V and J ends were trimmed by 8 bases and 5 bases, with 15 bases remaining between them. CDR3 residues: CSSLTGKTEAFF. The CDR3 DNA reads TGCAGCTCTCTCACGGGGAAGACTGAAGCTTTCTTT.

V is TRBV5-1 and J is TRBJ1-1, with D possibly matching TRBD1 (5 bases). Germline-derived CDR1 and CDR2 are SGHRS and YFSETQ. The CDR3 covers 15 residues. V lost 4 bases to trimming and J lost 1 base, with 14 bases between them. CDR3 amino acids: CASSLSRQRNTEAFF. In DNA form, the CDR3 reads TGCGCCAGCAGCCTTAGTAGACAGAGGAACACTGAAGCTTTCTTT.

This clonotype was detected ten times or more. One end of the junction fails to match germline, which may point to a read error. The gene calls are TRBV5-1 and TRBJ1-1; 10 bases are shared with TRBD1. CDR1 is SGHRS and CDR2 is YFSETQ in the germline V gene. This CDR3 is 15 amino acids long. This chain's CDR3 is CASSLEGQGSTEAFF. CDR3 nucleotides: TGTGCCAGCAGCTTGGAGGGACAGGGGTCGACTGAAGCTTTCTTT.

In this sample, this clonotype turned up many times. One end of the junction fails to match germline, which may point to a read error. This chain joins TRBV7-6 and TRBJ2-7, with unresolved D. CDR1 and CDR2 (germline): SGHVS, FNYEAQ. The length of the CDR3 is 15 residues. CDR3 nucleotide sequence: TGTGCTAGCAGCTTAGAGGTGGGCCTCTCCTACGAGCAGTACTTC. It is translated as CASSLEVGLSYEQYF.

This clonotype was seen a handful of times. The rearrangement joins TRBV19 to TRBJ1-5; 11 nucleotides align to TRBD1. The ends lost 5 bases at V and 7 bases at J; junction bases unmatched: 10. This CDR3 contains 16 residues. Germline CDR1 reads LNHDA; CDR2 reads SQIVND (reference sequence). The CDR3 DNA reads TGTGCCAGTAGTTCGGGACAGGGGGGCACGAGACAGCCCCAGCATTTT. Residues: CASSSGQGGTRQPQHF.

The chain employs TRBV7-9 and TRBJ2-5; no definite D call. The CDR3 runs 14 residues. CDR1 SEHNR and CDR2 FQNEAQ come from the germline V gene (reference sequence). V was shortened by 5 bases and J by 5 bases, with 15 bases between the two germline ends. CDR3 sequence (DNA): TGTGCCAGCAGCCCGTTTGGGAATGGCGAGACCCAGTACTTC. The encoded protein is CASSPFGNGETQYF.

The chain carries TRBV7-8 and TRBJ1-5, with 9 bases lining up with TRBD1. The length of the CDR3 is 15 residues. V lost 7 bases to trimming and J lost 7 bases; unmatched junction nucleotides: 11. The V gene's germline CDR1 is SGHVS and CDR2 FQNEAQ. CDR3 protein: CASNRRTGDQQPQHF. Here the CDR3 DNA reads TGTGCCAGCAATAGAAGGACAGGGGATCAGCAGCCCCAGCATTTT.

The chain carries TRBV20-1 and TRBJ2-5, with 11 bases fitting TRBD2. V lost 0 bases, J lost 5 bases, and 8 bases stayed unmatched. This CDR3 is 16 amino acids long. The V gene's germline CDR1 is DFQATT and CDR2 SNEGSKA (reference sequence). CDR3: CSARDTSGGRIETQYF. The CDR3 DNA sequence: TGCAGTGCTAGAGATACTAGCGGGGGTCGAATCGAGACCCAGTACTTC.

The table lists this clonotype with many counts. V gene TRBV29-1 combines with J gene TRBJ1-2, with a tentative D call TRBD1 (5 bases). The CDR3 spans 12 residues. V shed 7 bases and J shed 6 bases, with 15 bases lying between them. CDR1 and CDR2 (germline): SQVTM, ANQGSEA. DNA for the CDR3: TGCAGCGCCGAAAGGGGTTCCCATGGCTACACCTTC. As protein: CSAERGSHGYTF.

Note on this clonotype: A much larger clone is a single base away; this may be a read error. The chain joins TRBV2 to TRBJ1-1; no firm D call. This CDR3 is 14 amino acids long. V lost 4 bases and J 5 bases, leaving 14 bases between the germline ends. From germline, CDR1 is SNHLY and CDR2 FYNNEI. In nucleotides, the CDR3 is TGTGCCAGCAGTGCCATCCTAGGGAAAACTGAAGCTTTCTTT. Translated, it gives CASSAILGKTEAFF.

This clonotype was recorded only once. The J gene is TRBJ1-1, the V gene TRBV6-5; D possibly corresponds to TRBD1 (5 bases). Trimming removed 8 bases from V and 8 bases from J, with 12 bases in between. Germline CDR1 and CDR2: MNHEY and SVGAGI. This CDR3 contains 11 residues. CDR3 sequence (DNA): TGTGCCAGCGACGATGGGGGAGAAGCTTTCTTT. Translation: CASDDGGEAFF.

This chain links TRBV10-3 with TRBJ1-4; tentative D call: TRBD1 (6 bases). This CDR3 has 15 residues. Germline V gene lookup returns CDR1 ENHRY and CDR2 SYGVKD. The V end was cut by 10 bases, the J end by 2 bases, with 17 bases between. CDR3 in amino acids: CATKRGGGTNEKLFF. The CDR3, as DNA: TGTGCCACCAAGCGGGGGGGCGGTACTAATGAAAAACTGTTTTTT.

The sample holds a few counts of this clonotype. The V call is TRBV5-5, the J call TRBJ1-5; 8 bases align to TRBD1. Germline values: CDR1 SGHKS, CDR2 YYEKEE (reference sequence). V shed 0 bases and J 2 bases; nucleotides not matched to a gene: 4. This CDR3 is built from 16 residues. CDR3 sequence: CASSLADRAGNQPQHF. The CDR3, as DNA: TGTGCCAGCAGCTTGGCGGACAGGGCAGGCAATCAGCCCCAGCATTTT. Complete variable domain (other parts from reference TRBV5-5 and TRBJ1-5): DAGVTQSPTHLIKTRGQQVTLRCSPISGHKSVSWYQQVLGQGPQFIFQYYEKEERGRGNFPDRFSARQFPNYSSELNVNALLLGDSALYLCASSLADRAGNQPQHFGDGTRLSIL.

The sample holds a few counts of this clonotype. This chain joins TRBV20-1 and TRBJ2-5, with a weak D call TRBD2 (7 bases). V lost 5 bases and J lost 6, with 19 bases in between. There are 14 residues in the CDR3. Germline CDR1 reads DFQATT; CDR2 reads SNEGSKA (reference sequence). The CDR3 sequence is CSAFYTGRGQTQYF. Written as DNA, the CDR3 is TGCAGTGCTTTTTATACAGGGAGGGGTCAGACCCAGTACTTC.

The chain is built from TRBV7-4 and TRBJ2-7; D possibly corresponds to TRBD1 (6 bases). Germline CDR1 is SGHVT and CDR2 is SQSDAQ. V lost 1 base and J 3 bases, leaving 16 bases between the germline ends. The CDR3 is made up of 16 amino acids. In nucleotides, the CDR3 is TGTGCCAGCAGCTTAGGTGGGGGCGGCGGCTACTACGAGCAGTACTTC. Translation gives CASSLGGGGGYYEQYF.

In its sample, this clonotype was seen many times. The chain couples TRBV6-5 to TRBJ2-5; the match to TRBD1 covers 8 bases. Trimming at V came to 2 bases and at J to 6 bases, leaving 2 bases not matched to a gene. Germline V gene data show CDR1 as MNHEY and CDR2 as SVGAGI. CDR3 length equals 13 residues. The CDR3 bases are TGTGCCAGCAGTTACGACAGGGGACAGACCCAGTACTTC. This gives the protein CASSYDRGQTQYF.

This clonotype was seen repeatedly, ten times or more. The chain is built from TRBV25-1 and TRBJ1-6, with D unclear. V was clipped by 3 bases and J by 6 bases, with 9 bases between them. Germline V CDR1 and CDR2: MGHDK, SYGVNS. The length of the CDR3 is 14 residues. CDR3 region: CASSDPSLNSPLHF. In DNA form, the CDR3 reads TGTGCCAGCAGTGATCCCAGCCTTAATTCACCCCTCCACTTT.

This rearrangement joins TRBV20-1 to TRBJ2-2; weak D call: TRBD1 (6 bases). The germline CDR1 and CDR2 sequences are DFQATT and SNEGSKA (reference sequence). CDR3 length: 13 amino acids. Trimming removed 3 bases at V and 6 bases at J, with 11 bases between. The CDR3 nucleotides read TGCAGTGCTAGGGGGGACACACCCGGGGAGCTGTTTTTT. Encoded protein: CSARGDTPGELFF.

This clonotype has ten or more counts. V usage is TRBV29-1 and J usage is TRBJ1-5; D remains ambiguous. In germline, CDR1 is SQVTM, CDR2 ANQGSEA. V was clipped by 7 bases and J by 6 bases, with 13 bases between them. There are 12 residues in the CDR3. CDR3 in amino acids: CSAQDGFQPQHF. The CDR3 region has the DNA TGCAGCGCCCAGGATGGGTTTCAGCCCCAGCATTTT.

In its sample, this clonotype was seen a few times. V gene TRBV7-2 combines with J gene TRBJ2-7; 8 bases are shared with TRBD1. This CDR3 has 15 amino acids. Unmatched junction bases numbered 8, after V lost 5 bases and J lost 2 bases. Germline assignment: CDR1 SGHTA and CDR2 FQGNSA. The CDR3: CASSPGQGKTYEQYF. DNA for the CDR3: TGTGCCAGCAGCCCTGGACAGGGTAAGACCTACGAGCAGTACTTC.

The rearrangement uses TRBV7-9 and TRBJ2-7, with 11 bases aligning to TRBD1. Germline CDR1 and CDR2: SEHNR and FQNEAQ (reference sequence). The CDR3 runs to 16 residues. J gave up 1 base and V 5 bases, and 7 bases lay outside the gene matches. The CDR3 spells CASSPRDRGFSYEQYF. The DNA for the CDR3 is TGTGCCAGCAGCCCCCGGGACAGGGGGTTTTCCTACGAGCAGTACTTC.

As concerns this clonotype: Germline is not matched at one junction end, which may reflect a read error. The rearrangement joins TRBV7-9 to TRBJ2-2, with a possible D match to TRBD2 (6 bases). The CDR3 sequence is 15 residues long. Per the germline V gene, CDR1 is SEHNR and CDR2 is FQNEAQ (reference sequence). The chain's CDR3 is CVSSLRDSLPGELFF. CDR3 nucleotides: TGTGTCAGCAGCTTACGGGACTCTCTCCCCGGGGAGCTGTTTTTT.